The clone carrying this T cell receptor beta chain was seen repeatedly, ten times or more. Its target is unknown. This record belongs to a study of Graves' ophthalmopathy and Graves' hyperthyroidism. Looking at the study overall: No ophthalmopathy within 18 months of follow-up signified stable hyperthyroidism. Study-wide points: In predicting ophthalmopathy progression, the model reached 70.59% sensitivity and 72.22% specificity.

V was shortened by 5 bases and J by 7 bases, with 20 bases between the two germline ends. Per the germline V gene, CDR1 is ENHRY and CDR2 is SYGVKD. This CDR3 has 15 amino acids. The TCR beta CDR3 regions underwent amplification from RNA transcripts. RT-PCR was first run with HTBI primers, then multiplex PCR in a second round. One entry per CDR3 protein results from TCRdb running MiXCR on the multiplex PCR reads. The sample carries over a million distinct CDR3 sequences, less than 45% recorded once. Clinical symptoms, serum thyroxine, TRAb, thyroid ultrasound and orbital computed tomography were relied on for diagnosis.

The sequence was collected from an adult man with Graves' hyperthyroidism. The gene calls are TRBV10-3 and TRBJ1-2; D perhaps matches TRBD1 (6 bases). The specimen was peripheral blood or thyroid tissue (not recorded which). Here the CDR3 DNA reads TGTGCCATCAGTACTTATGAGAGGGGGAGGGCTGGCTACACCTTC. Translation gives CAISTYERGRAGYTF.